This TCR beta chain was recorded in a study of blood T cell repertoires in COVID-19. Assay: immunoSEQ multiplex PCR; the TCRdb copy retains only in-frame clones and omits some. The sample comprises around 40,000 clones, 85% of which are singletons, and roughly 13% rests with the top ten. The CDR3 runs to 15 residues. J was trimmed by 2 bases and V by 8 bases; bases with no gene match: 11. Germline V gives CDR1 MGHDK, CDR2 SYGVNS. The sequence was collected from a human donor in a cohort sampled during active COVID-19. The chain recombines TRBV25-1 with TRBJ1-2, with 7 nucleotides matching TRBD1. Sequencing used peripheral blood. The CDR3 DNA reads TGTGCCAGCCACGAGACAGGGCGAGGGAACTATGGCTACACCTTC. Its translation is CASHETGRGNYGYTF.